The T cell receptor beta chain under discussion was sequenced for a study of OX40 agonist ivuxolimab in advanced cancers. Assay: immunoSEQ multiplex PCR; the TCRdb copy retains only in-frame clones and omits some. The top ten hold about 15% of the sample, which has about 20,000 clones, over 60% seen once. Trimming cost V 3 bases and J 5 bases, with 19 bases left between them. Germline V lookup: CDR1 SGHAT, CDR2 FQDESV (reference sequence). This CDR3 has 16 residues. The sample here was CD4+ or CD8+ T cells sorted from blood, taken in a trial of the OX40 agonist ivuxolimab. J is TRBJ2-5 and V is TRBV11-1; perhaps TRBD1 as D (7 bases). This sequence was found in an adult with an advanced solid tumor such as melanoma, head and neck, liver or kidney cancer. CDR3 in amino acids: CASSFATTGEDETQYF. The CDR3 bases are TGTGCCAGCAGCTTTGCCACTACAGGGGAGGACGAGACCCAGTACTTC.